This TCR beta chain was recorded in a study of blood T cell repertoires in COVID-19. Overall study: The origin of the acute and convalescent COVID-19 samples was the United States, Italy and Spain. PBMCs, B-cell-depleted T cells, or T cells were the source of the cDNA or gDNA that made up the material.

Per the original data handling: Estimation of nucleated cell counts relied on the amplification of reference gene primers. Here immunoSEQ multiplex PCR was the method, and the copy in TCRdb shows in-frame clones only, minus some. V and J calls and clone size are those listed in that table; D and trimming were worked out from the DNA. Of about 160,000 clones in the sample, about 93% were seen once. This TCR was recovered from a woman aged 45-60 years with acute or convalescent COVID-19. Sequencing input: peripheral blood.

The chain's CDR3 is CASSSASQGSEQFF. CDR3 nucleotide sequence: TGTGCCAGCAGCTCCGCGTCCCAGGGGAGTGAGCAGTTCTTC. The J gene is TRBJ2-1, the V gene TRBV7-3, with a possible D match to TRBD1 (6 bases). In germline, CDR1 is SGHTA, CDR2 FQGTGA. V lost 4 bases, J lost 9 bases, and 16 bases lay in between. This CDR3 comprises 14 residues.